The clone carrying this T cell receptor (beta chain) has more than one count but fewer than ten. The data stem from a study of memory CD4+ T cells and cytomegalovirus serostatus. In the original workflow: After removing out-of-frame reads, around 2.2 million distinct TCRbeta sequences remained. This table comes from immunoSEQ multiplex PCR, and its TCRdb copy is limited to in-frame clones, with some not included. That table supplies the V and J calls and clone size; D and trimming were determined from the DNA. Of some 52,000 clones listed, just under 80% are singletons. The sort gate was single viable CD3+CD4+CD8-CD45RO+ cells for memory CD4+ T cells. CMV serostatus came from serum IgG against pp150, pp28, p38, p52. CDR1 SGHAT and CDR2 FQNNGV come from the germline V gene. CDR3 length: 18 amino acids. V gave up 5 bases and J gave up 2 bases; unmatched junction bases: 9.

The receptor comes from an adult in good health and CMV-seronegative. The genes are TRBV11-2 and TRBJ2-5; 15 nucleotides align to TRBD2. The sequenced sample consisted of memory CD4+ T cells from blood. The CDR3 region has the DNA TGTGCCAGCAGCCGGGGACTAGCGGGGGGTCGGATGCAAGAGACCCAGTACTTC. The encoded protein is CASSRGLAGGRMQETQYF.